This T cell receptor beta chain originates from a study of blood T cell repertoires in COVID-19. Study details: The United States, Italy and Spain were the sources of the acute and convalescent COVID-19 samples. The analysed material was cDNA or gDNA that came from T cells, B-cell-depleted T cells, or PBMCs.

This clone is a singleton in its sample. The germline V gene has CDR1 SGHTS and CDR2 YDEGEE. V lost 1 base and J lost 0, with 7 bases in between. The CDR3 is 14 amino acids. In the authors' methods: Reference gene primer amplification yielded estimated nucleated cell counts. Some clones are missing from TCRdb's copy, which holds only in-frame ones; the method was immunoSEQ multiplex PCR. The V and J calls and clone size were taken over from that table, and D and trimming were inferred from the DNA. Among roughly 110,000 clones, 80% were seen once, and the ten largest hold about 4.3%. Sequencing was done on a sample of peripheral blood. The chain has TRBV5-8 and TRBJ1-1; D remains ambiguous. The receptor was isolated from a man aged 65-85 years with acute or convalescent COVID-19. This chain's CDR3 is CASSLWAMNTEAFF. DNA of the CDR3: TGTGCCAGCAGCTTGTGGGCGATGAACACTGAAGCTTTCTTT.